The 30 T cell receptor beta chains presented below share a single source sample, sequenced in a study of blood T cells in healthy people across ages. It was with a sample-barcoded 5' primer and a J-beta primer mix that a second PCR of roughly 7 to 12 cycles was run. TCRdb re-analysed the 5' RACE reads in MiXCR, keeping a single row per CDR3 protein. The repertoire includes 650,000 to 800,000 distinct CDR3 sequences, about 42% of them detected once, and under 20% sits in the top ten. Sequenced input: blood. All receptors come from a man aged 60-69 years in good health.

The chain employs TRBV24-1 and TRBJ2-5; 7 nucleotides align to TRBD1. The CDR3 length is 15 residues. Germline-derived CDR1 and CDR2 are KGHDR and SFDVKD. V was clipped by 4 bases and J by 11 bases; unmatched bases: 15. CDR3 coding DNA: TGTGCCACCAGTGACCGCTTTATAGGGGGCGATGAGCAGTACTTC. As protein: CATSDRFIGGDEQYF.

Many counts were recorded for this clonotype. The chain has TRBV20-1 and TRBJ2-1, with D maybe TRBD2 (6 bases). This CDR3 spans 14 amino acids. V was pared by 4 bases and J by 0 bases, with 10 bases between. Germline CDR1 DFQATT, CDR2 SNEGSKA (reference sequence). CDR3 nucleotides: TGCAGTGCTACTAGCGCGAGCTCCTACAATGAGCAGTTCTTC. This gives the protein CSATSASSYNEQFF.

Here the CDR3 DNA reads TGTGCCAGCTCACCATACAGGGGAGGGAACACTGAAGCTTTCTTT. Its protein product is CASSPYRGGNTEAFF. The V gene is TRBV18, the J gene TRBJ1-1; 7 bases fit TRBD1. This CDR3 comprises 15 residues. Trimming removed 2 bases from V and 1 base from J; junction bases left unmatched: 4. Germline CDR1 reads KGHSH; CDR2 reads LQKENI.

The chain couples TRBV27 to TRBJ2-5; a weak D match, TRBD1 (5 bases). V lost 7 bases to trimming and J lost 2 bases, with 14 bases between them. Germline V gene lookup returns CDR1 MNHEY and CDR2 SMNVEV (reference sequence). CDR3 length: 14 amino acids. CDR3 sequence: CASTRAYGQETQYF. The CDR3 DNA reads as TGTGCCAGCACCAGGGCGTATGGACAAGAGACCCAGTACTTC.

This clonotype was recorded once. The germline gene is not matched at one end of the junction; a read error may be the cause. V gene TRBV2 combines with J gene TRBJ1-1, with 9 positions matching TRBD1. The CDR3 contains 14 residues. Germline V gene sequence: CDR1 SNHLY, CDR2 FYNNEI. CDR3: CASREQGAGTETFF. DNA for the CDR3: TGTGCCAGCAGGGAACAGGGGGCCGGCACTGAAACTTTCTTT.

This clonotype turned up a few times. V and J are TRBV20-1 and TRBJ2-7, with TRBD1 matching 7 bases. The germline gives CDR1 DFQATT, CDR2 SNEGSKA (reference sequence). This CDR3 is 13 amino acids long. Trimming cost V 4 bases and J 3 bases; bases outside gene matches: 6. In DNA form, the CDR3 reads TGCAGTGCTAACCGGGACAGCAACTACGAGCAGTACTTC. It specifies CSANRDSNYEQYF.

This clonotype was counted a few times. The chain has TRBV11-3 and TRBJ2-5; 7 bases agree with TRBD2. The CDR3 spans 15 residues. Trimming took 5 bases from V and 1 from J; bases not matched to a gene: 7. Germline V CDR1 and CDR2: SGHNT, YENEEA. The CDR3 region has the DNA TGTGCCAGCAGCCCGACGGGACTAACCCAAGAGACCCAGTACTTC. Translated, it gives CASSPTGLTQETQYF. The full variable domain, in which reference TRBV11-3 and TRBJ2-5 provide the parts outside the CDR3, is EAGVVQSPRYKIIEKKQPVAFWCNPISGHNTLYWYLQNLGQGPELLIRYENEEAVDDSQLPKDRFSAERLKGVDSTLKIQPAELGDSAVYLCASSPTGLTQETQYFGPGTRLLVL.

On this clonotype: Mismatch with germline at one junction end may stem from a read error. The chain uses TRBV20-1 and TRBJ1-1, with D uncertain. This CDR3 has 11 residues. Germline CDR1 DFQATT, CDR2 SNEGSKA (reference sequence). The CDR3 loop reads CSARLDTEVFF. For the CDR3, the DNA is TGCAGTGCTAGACTTGACACTGAAGTTTTCTTT.

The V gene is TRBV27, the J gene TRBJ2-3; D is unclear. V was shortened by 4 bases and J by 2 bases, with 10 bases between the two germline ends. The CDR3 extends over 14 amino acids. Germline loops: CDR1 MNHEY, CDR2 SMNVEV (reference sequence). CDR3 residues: CASSWQEPTDTQYF. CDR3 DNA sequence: TGTGCCAGCAGTTGGCAGGAACCCACAGATACGCAGTATTTT.

Written as DNA, the CDR3 is TGTGCCTGGAGTGTGGGAGGGAACTATAATTCACCCCTCCACTTT. It yields the protein CAWSVGGNYNSPLHF. The chain combines TRBV30 with TRBJ1-6, with D unresolved. The CDR3 is 15 amino acids. Germline V gene lookup returns CDR1 GTSNPN and CDR2 SVGIG (reference sequence). Trimming removed 0 bases from V and 3 bases from J, with 9 bases in between. The full variable domain, completed using reference TRBV30 and TRBJ1-6, is SQTIHQWPATLVQPVGSPLSLECTVEGTSNPNLYWYRQAAGRGLQLLFYSVGIGQISSEVPQNLSASRPQDRQFILSSKKLLLSDSGFYLCAWSVGGNYNSPLHFGNGTRLTVT.

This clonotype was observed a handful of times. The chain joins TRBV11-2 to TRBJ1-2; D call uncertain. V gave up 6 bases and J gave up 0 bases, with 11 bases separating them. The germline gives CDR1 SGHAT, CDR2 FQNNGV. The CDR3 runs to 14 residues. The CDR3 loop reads CASSTVNPNYGYTF. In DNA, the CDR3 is TGTGCCAGCAGTACAGTGAATCCTAACTATGGCTACACCTTC.

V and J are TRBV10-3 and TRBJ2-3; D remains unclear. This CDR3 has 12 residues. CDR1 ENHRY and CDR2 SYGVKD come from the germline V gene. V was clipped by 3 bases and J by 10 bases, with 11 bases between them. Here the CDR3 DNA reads TGTGCCATCAGTGATGGAAGTGACCCGCAGTATTTT. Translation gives CAISDGSDPQYF.

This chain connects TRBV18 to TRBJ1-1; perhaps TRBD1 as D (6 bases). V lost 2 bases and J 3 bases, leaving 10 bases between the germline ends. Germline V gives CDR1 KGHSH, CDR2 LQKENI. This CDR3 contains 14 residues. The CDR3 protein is CASSPDQGYTEAFF. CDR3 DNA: TGTGCCAGCTCACCAGATCAGGGGTACACTGAAGCTTTCTTT.

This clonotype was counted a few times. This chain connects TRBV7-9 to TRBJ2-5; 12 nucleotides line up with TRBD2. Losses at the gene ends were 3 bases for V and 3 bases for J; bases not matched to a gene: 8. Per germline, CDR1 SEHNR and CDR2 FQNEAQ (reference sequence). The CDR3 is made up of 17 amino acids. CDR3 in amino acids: CASSFSGLAGRKETQYF. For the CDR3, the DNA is TGTGCCAGCAGCTTTTCGGGACTAGCGGGCAGGAAAGAGACCCAGTACTTC.

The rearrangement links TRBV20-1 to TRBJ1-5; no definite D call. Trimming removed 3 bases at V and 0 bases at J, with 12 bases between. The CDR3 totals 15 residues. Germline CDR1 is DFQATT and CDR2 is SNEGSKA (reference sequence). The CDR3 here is CSASRSGDSNQPQHF. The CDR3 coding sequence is TGCAGTGCTAGTCGTTCCGGGGATAGCAATCAGCCCCAGCATTTT.

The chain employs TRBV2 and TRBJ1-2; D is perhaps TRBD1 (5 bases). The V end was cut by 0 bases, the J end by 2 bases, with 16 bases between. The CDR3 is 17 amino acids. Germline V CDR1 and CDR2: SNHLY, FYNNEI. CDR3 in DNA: TGTGCCAGCAGTGAAGCGGGGGGTGGAAGACTAAACTATGGCTACACCTTC. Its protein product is CASSEAGGGRLNYGYTF.

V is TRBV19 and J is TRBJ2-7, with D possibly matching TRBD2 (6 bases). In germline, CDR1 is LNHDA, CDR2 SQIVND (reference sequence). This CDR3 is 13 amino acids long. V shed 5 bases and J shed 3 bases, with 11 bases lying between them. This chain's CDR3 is CASSGGHIYEQYF. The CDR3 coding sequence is TGTGCCAGTAGTGGAGGGCATATCTACGAGCAGTACTTC.

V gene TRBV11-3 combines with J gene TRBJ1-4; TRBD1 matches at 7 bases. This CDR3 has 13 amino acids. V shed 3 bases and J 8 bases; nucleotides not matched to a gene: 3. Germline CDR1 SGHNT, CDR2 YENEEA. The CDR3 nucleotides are TGTGCCAGCAGCTTCCCGGGACAGGAAAAACTGTTTTTT. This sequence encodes CASSFPGQEKLFF.

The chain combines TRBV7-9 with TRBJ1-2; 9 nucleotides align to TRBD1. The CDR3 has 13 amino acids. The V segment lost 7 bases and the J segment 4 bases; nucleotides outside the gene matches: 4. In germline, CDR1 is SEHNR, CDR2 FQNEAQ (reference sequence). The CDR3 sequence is CASTQGAAYGYTF. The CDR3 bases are TGTGCCAGCACACAGGGGGCGGCCTATGGCTACACCTTC. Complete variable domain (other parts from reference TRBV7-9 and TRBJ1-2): DTGVSQNPRHKITKRGQNVTFRCDPISEHNRLYWYRQTLGQGPEFLTYFQNEAQLEKSRLLSDRFSAERPKGSFSTLEIQRTEQGDSAMYLCASTQGAAYGYTFGSGTRLTVV.

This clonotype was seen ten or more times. The CDR3 region has the DNA TGCAGTGCTAGAAAAGCTCCGGGACAGGGGATGGCAACTAATGAAAAACTGTTTTTT. Amino acid sequence: CSARKAPGQGMATNEKLFF. This chain links TRBV20-1 with TRBJ1-4, with TRBD1 matching 10 bases. CDR3 size: 19 residues. V trimming: 2 bases; J trimming: 0 bases; junction bases outside the gene matches: 12. Germline CDR1 reads DFQATT; CDR2 reads SNEGSKA (reference sequence).

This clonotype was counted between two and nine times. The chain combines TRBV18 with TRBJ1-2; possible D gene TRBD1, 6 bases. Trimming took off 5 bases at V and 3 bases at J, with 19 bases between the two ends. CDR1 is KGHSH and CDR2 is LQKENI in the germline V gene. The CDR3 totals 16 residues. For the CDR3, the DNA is TGTGCCAGCTCAACTACTACAGGGTTGGTAGACTATGGCTACACCTTC. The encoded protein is CASSTTTGLVDYGYTF. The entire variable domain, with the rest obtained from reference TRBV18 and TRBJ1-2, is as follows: NAGVMQNPRHLVRRRGQEARLRCSPMKGHSHVYWYRQLPEEGLKFMVYLQKENIIDESGMPKERFSAEFPKEGPSILRIQQVVRGDSAAYFCASSTTTGLVDYGYTFGSGTRLTVV.

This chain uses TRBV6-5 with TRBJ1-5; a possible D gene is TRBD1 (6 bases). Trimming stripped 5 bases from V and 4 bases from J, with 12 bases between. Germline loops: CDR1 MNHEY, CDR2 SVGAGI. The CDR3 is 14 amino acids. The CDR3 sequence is CASSDGGQNQPQHF. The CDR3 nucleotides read TGTGCCAGCAGTGACGGGGGACAAAATCAGCCCCAGCATTTT.

The CDR3 here is CASSHTSWAFF. CDR3 bases: TGTGCCAGCAGCCATACCTCTTGGGCTTTCTTT. The V and J genes are TRBV21-1 and TRBJ1-1. TRBV21-1 counts as a pseudogene. The CDR3 totals 11 residues.

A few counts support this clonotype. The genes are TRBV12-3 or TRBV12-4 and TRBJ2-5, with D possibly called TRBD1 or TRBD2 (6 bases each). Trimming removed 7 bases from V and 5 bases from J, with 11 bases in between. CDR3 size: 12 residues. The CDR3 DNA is TGTGCCAGCAAGGGGGAGGTCGAGACCCAGTACTTC. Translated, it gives CASKGEVETQYF.

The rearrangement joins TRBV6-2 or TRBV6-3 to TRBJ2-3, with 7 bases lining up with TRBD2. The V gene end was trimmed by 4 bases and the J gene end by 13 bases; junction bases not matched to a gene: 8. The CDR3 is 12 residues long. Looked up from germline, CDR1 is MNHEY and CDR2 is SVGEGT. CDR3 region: CASSSTSRSEYF. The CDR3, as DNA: TGTGCCAGCAGTTCGACTAGCCGGAGTGAGTATTTT.

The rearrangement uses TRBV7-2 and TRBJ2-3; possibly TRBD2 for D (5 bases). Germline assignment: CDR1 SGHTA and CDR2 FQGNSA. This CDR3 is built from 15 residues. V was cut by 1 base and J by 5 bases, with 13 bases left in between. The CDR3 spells CASSLGGVGVDTQYF. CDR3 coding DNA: TGTGCCAGCAGCTTAGGGGGAGTTGGTGTAGATACGCAGTATTTT. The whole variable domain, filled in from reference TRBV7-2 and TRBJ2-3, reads GAGVSQSPSNKVTEKGKDVELRCDPISGHTALYWYRQSLGQGLEFLIYFQGNSAPDKSGLPSDRFSAERTGGSVSTLTIQRTQQEDSAVYLCASSLGGVGVDTQYFGPGTRLTVL.

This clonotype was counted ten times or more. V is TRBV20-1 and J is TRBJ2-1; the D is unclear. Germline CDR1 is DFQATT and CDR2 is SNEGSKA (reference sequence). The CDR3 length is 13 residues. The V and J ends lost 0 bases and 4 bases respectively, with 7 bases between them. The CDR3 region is CSARDRSYNEQFF. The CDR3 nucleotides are TGCAGTGCTAGAGATAGGAGTTACAATGAGCAGTTCTTC.

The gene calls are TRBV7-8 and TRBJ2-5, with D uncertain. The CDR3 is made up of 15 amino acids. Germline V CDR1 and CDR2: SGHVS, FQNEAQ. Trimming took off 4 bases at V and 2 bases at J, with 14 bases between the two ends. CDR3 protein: CASSYSLARQETQYF. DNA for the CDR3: TGTGCCAGCAGCTACTCCCTTGCCAGACAAGAGACCCAGTACTTC.

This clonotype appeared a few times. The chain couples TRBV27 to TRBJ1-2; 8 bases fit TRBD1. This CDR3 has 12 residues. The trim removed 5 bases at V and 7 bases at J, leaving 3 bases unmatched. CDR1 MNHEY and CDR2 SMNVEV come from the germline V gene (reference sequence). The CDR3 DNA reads TGTGCCAGCAGTCCGACAGGGGTTGGCTACACCTTC. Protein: CASSPTGVGYTF.

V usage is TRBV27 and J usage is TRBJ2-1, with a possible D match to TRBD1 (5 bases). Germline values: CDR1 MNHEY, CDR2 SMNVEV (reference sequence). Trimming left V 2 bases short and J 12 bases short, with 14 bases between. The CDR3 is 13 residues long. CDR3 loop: CASSLRGAFGQFF. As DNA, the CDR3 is TGTGCCAGCAGTTTAAGGGGCGCATTTGGGCAGTTCTTC.